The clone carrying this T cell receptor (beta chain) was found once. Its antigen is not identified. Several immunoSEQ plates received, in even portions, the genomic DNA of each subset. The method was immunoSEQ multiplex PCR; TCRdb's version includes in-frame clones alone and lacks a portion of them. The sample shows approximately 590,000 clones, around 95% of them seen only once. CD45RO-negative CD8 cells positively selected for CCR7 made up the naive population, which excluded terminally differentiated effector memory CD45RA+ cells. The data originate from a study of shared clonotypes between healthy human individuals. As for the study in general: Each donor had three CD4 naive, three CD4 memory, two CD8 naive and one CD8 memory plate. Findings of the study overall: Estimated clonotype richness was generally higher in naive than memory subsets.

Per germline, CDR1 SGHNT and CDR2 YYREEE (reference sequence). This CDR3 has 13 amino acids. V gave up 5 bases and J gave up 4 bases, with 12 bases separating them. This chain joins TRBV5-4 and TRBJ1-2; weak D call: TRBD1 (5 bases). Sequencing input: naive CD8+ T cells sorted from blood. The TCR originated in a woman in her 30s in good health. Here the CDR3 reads CASSFTGSYGYTF. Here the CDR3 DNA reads TGTGCCAGCAGTTTTACAGGTAGCTATGGCTACACCTTC.